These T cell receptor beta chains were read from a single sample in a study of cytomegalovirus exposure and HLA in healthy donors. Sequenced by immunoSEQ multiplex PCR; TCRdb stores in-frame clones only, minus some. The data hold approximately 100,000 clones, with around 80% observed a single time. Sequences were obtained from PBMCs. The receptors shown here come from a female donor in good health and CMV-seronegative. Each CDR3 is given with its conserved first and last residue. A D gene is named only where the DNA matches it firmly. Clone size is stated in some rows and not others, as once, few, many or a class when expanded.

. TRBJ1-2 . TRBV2 CASRIEQDNF TGTGCCTCCCGTATAGAACAGGATAACTTC
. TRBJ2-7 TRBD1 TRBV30 CACDRGTYEQYF TGTGCCTGTGACAGGGGGACCTACGAGCAGTACTTC
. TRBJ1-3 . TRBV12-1 CASSTLGGSTIYF TGTGCCAGCAGCACCTTAGGAGGAAGCACCATATATTTT
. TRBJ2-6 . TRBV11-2 CASSPSGANVLTF TGTGCCAGCAGCCCTTCTGGGGCCAACGTCCTGACTTTC
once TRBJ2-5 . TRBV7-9 CASSLRGSGETQYF TGTGCCAGCAGCTTACGGGGGAGTGGGGAGACCCAGTACTTC
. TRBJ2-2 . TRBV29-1 CSVEIRGGMNTGELFF TGCAGCGTTGAAATTAGGGGCGGGATGAACACCGGGGAGCTGTTTTTT
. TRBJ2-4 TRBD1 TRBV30 CAWSVQGAKNIQYF TGTGCCTGGAGTGTACAGGGGGCCAAAAACATTCAGTACTTC
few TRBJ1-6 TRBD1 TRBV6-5 CASTQGQASPLHF TGTGCCAGCACCCAGGGACAGGCCTCGCCCCTCCACTTT
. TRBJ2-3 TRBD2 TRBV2 CAGKRDPGDTQYF TGTGCCGGGAAGCGGGACCCCGGAGATACGCAGTATTTT
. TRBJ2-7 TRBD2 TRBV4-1 CASSQEAGPYEQYF TGCGCCAGCAGCCAAGAAGCGGGGCCCTACGAGCAGTACTTC
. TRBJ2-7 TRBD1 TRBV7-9 CASSYRGASYEQYF TGTGCCAGCAGCTACAGGGGGGCCTCGTACGAGCAGTACTTC
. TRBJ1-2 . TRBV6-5 CASSYSLNYGYTF TGTGCCAGCAGTTATTCACTTAACTATGGCTACACCTTC
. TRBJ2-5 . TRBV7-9 CASSLELGGEQYF TGTGCCAGCAGCTTAGAATTAGGAGGTGAGCAGTACTTC
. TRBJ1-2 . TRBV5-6 CASSLVTGSGGYTF TGTGCCAGCAGCTTGGTCACAGGGTCGGGTGGCTACACCTTC
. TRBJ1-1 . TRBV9 CASSVDGERGEAFF TGTGCCAGCAGCGTAGACGGGGAACGGGGTGAAGCTTTCTTT
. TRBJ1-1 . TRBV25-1 CASSAAEAFF TGTGCCAGCAGTGCGGCTGAAGCTTTCTTT
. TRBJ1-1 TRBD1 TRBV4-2 CASSQHRGRSTEAFF TGTGCCAGCAGCCAGCACAGGGGGCGAAGCACTGAAGCTTTCTTT
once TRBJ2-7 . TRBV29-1 CSVVSGLKSHEQYF TGCAGCGTTGTATCAGGGTTGAAATCACACGAGCAGTACTTC
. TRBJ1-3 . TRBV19 CASGPGVNGGNTIYF TGTGCCAGTGGCCCCGGAGTGAACGGGGGAAACACCATATATTTT
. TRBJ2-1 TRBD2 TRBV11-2 CASSPNLSGTNNEQFF TGTGCCAGCAGCCCTAACCTTTCCGGGACTAACAATGAGCAGTTCTTC
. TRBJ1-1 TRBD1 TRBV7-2 CASSLLPGGRNTEAFF TGTGCCAGCAGCCTGCTACCAGGGGGGAGGAACACTGAAGCTTTCTTT
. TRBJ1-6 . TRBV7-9 CASSLAGGGSPLHF TGTGCCAGCAGCTTAGCGGGTGGGGGCTCACCCCTCCACTTT
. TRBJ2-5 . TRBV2 CASRDSRETQYF TGTGCCAGCAGGGACAGCCGGGAGACCCAGTACTTC
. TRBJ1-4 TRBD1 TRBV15 CATSLDRVGEKLFF TGTGCCACCAGCTTAGACAGGGTAGGAGAAAAACTGTTTTTT
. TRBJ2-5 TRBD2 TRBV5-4 CASSRSGGAKETQYF TGTGCCAGCAGCCGTAGCGGGGGTGCCAAAGAGACCCAGTACTTC
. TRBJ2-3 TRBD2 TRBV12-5 CASGPRGGRTDTQYF TGTGCTAGTGGACCTCGGGGGGGGAGAACAGATACGCAGTATTTT
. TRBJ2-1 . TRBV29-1 CSGGLGNEQFF TGCAGCGGGGGACTGGGCAATGAGCAGTTCTTC
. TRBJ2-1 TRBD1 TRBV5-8 CASSLGRQGGSLGNEQFF TGTGCCAGCAGCTTGGGGCGACAGGGGGGGTCATTAGGCAATGAGCAGTTCTTC
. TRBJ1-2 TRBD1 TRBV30 CAWLGTGGRHYGYTF TGTGCCTGGTTAGGGACAGGGGGAAGGCACTATGGCTACACCTTC
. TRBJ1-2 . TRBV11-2 CASSLEWAGYTF TGTGCCAGCAGCTTAGAATGGGCCGGCTACACCTTC
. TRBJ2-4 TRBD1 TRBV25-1 CASSAPDRPWGKNIQYF TGTGCCAGCAGTGCTCCGGACAGGCCCTGGGGGAAAAACATTCAGTACTTC
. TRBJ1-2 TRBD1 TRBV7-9 CASSSTGESNYGYTF TGTGCCAGCAGCTCGACAGGGGAATCTAACTATGGCTACACCTTC
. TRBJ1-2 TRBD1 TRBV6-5 CASSYVTGGAYGYTF TGTGCCAGCAGTTATGTCACAGGGGGCGCGTATGGCTACACCTTC
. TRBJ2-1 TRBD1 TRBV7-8 CASSFSRTGDNEQFF TGTGCCAGCAGCTTTTCCAGGACAGGGGACAATGAGCAGTTCTTC